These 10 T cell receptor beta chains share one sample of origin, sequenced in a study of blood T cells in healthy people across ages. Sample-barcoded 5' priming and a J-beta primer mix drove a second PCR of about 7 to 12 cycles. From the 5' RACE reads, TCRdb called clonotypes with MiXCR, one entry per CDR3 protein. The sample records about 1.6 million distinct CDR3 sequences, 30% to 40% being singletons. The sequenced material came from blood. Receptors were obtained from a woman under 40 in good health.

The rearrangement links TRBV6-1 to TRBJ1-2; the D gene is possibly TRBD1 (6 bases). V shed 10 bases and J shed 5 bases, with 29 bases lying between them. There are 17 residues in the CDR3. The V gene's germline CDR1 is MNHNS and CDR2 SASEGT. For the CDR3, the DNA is TGTGCCACGCTGCGTCTGAGGACAGTAATCGAGGAGTATGGCTACACCTTC. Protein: CATLRLRTVIEEYGYTF.

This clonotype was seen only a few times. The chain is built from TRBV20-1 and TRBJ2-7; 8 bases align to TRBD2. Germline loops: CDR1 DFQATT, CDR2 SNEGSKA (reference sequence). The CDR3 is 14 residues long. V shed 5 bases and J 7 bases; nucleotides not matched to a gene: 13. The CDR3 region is CSAAPGLVAVEQYF. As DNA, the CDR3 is TGCAGTGCTGCCCCGGGACTAGTGGCGGTTGAGCAGTACTTC.

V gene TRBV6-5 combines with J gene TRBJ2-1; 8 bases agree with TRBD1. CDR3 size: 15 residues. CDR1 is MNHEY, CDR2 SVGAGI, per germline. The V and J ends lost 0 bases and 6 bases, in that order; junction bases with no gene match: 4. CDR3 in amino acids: CASSYSRTGSNEQFF. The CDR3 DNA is TGTGCCAGCAGTTACTCTCGGACAGGGTCCAATGAGCAGTTCTTC.

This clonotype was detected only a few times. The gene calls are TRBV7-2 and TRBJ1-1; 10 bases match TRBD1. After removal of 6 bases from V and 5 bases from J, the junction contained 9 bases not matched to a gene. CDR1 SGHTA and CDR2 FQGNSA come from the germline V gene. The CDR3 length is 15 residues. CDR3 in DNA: TGTGCCAGCAGTCGGACAGGGGGTGCGGGGACTGAAGCTTTCTTT. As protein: CASSRTGGAGTEAFF. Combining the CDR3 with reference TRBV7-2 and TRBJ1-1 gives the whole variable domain GAGVSQSPSNKVTEKGKDVELRCDPISGHTALYWYRQSLGQGLEFLIYFQGNSAPDKSGLPSDRFSAERTGGSVSTLTIQRTQQEDSAVYLCASSRTGGAGTEAFFGQGTRLTVV.

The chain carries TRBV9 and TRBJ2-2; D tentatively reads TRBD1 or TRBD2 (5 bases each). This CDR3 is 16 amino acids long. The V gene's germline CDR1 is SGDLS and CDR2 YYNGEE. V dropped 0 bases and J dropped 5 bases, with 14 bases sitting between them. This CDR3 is CASSVAGLGVTGELFF. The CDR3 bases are TGTGCCAGCAGCGTAGCAGGACTGGGGGTTACCGGGGAGCTGTTTTTT.

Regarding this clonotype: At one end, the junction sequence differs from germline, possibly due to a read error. The CDR3 reads CASSHSRDKSNYGHTF. CDR3 DNA sequence: TGCGCCAGCAGCCACTCCCGGGACAAATCTAACTATGGCCACACCTTC. The V gene is TRBV4-1, the J gene TRBJ1-2; a weak D match, TRBD1 (6 bases). Germline V gene data show CDR1 as MGHRA and CDR2 as YSYEKL. This CDR3 is 16 amino acids long.

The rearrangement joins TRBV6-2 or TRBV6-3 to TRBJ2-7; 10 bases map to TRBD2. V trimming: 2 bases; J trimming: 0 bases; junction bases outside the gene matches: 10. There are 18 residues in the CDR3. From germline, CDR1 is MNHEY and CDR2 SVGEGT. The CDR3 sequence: CASSYLTRASGGSYEQYF. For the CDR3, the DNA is TGTGCCAGCAGTTACCTGACAAGGGCTAGCGGGGGCTCCTACGAGCAGTACTTC.

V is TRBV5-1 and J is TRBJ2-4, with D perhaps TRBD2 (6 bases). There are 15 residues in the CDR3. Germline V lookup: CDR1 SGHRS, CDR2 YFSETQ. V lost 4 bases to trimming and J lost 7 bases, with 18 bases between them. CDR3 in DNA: TGCGCCAGCAGCCTGGCGGGAATCCTCGGGAACATTCAGTACTTC. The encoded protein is CASSLAGILGNIQYF.

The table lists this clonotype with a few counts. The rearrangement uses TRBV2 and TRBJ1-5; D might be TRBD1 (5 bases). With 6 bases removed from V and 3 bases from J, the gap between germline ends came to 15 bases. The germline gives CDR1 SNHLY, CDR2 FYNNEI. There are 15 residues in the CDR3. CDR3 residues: CASSPTGTDNQPQHF. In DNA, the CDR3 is TGTGCCAGCAGCCCCACCGGGACGGACAATCAGCCCCAGCATTTT.

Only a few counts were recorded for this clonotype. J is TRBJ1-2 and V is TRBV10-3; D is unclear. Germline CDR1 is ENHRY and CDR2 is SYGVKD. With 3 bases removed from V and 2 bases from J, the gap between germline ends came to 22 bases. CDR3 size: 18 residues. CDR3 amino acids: CAISEKGRATSSNYGYTF. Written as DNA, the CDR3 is TGTGCCATCAGTGAAAAGGGCAGAGCGACCTCCTCAAACTATGGCTACACCTTC.